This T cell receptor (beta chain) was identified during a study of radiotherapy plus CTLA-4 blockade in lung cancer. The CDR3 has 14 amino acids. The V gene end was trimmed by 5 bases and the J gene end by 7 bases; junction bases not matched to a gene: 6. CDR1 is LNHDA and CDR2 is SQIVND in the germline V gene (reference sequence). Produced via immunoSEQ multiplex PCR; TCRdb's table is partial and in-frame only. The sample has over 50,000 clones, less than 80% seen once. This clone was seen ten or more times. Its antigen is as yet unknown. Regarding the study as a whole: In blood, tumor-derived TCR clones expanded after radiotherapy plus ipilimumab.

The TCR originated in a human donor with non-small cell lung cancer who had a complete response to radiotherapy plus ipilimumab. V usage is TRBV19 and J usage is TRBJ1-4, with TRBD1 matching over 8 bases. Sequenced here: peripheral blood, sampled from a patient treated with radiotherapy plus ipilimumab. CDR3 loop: CASSPAGGREKLFF. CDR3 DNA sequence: TGTGCCAGTAGTCCTGCAGGGGGCCGTGAAAAACTGTTTTTT.